This T cell receptor beta chain was obtained from a study of blood T cell repertoires in COVID-19. Original processing methods: Reference gene primer amplification in the assay estimated nucleated cell counts. Produced via immunoSEQ multiplex PCR; TCRdb's table is partial and in-frame only. The V and J calls and clone size were taken over from that table, and D and trimming were inferred from the DNA. The sample contains 85,000 to 100,000 clones, roughly 78% of which appear only once. The CDR3 is made up of 16 amino acids. The germline V and J ends were trimmed by 4 bases and 0 bases, with 15 bases remaining between them. Germline V CDR1 and CDR2: SGDLS, YYNGEE.

The TCR comes from a woman at least 80 years old with active or convalescent COVID-19. The sample was peripheral blood. The chain is built from TRBV9 and TRBJ2-3, with D maybe TRBD1 (7 bases). This CDR3 reads CASSPRQGGSTDTQYF. The DNA for the CDR3 is TGTGCCAGCAGCCCCCGACAGGGAGGAAGCACAGATACGCAGTATTTT.